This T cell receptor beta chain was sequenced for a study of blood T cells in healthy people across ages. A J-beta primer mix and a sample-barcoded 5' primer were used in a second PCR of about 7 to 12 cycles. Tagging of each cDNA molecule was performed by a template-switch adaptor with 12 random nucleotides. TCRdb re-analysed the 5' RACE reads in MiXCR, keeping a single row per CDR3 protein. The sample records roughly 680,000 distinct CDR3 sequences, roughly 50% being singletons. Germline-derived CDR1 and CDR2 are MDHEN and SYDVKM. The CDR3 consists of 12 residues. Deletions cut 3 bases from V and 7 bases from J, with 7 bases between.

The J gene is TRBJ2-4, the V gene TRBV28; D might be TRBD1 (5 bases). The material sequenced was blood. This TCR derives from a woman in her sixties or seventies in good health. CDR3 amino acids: CASSFRVNIQYF. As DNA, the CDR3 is TGTGCCAGCAGTTTCAGGGTCAACATTCAGTACTTC.